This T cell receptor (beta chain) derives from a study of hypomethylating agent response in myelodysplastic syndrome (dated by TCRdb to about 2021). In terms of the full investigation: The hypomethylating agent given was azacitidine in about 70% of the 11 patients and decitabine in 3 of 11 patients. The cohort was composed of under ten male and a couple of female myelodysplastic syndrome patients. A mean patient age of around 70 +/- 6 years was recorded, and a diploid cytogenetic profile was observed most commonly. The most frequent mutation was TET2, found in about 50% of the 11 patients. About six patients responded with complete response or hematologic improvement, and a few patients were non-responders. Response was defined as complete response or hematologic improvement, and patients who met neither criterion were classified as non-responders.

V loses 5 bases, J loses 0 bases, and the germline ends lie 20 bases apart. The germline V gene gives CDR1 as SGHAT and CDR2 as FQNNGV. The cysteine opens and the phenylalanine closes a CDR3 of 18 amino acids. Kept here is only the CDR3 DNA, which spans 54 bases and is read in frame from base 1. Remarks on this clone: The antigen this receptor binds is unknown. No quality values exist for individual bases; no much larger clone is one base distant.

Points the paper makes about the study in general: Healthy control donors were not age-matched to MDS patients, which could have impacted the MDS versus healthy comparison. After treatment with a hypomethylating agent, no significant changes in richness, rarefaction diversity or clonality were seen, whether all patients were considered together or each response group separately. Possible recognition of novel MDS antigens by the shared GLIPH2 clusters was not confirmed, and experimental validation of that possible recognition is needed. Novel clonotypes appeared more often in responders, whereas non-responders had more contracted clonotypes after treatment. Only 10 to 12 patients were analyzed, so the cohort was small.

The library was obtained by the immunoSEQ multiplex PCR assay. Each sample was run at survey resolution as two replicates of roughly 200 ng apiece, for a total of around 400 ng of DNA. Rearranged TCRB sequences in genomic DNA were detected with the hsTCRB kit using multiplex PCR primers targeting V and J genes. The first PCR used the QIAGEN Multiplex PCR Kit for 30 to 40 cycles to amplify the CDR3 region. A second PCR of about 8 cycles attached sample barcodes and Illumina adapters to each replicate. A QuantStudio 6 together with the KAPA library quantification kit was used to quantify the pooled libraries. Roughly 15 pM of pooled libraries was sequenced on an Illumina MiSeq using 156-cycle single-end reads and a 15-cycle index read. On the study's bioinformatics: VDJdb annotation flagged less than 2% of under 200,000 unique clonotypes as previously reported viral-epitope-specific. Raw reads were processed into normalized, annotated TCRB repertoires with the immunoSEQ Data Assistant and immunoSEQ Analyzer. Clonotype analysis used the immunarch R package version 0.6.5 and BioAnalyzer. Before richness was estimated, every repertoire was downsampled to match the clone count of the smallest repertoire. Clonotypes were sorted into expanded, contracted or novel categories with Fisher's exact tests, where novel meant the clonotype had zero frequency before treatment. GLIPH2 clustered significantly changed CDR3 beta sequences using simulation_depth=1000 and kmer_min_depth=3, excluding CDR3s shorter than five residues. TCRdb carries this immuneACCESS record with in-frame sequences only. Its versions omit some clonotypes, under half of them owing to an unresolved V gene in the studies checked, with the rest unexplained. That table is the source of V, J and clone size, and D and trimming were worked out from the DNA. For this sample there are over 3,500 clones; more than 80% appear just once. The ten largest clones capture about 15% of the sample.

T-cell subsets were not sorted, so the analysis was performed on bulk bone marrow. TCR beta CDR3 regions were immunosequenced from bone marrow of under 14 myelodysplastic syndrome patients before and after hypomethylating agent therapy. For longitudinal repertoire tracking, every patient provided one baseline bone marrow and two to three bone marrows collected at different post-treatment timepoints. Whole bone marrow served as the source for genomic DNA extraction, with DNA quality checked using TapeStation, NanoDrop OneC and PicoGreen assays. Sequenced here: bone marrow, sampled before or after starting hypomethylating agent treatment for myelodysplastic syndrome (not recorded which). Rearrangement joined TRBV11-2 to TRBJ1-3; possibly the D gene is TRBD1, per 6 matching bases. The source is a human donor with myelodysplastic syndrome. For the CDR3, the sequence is CASSHGVGQRVSGNTIYF. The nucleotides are TGTGCCAGCAGCCATGGAGTAGGACAGCGGGTCTCTGGAAACACCATATATTTT.